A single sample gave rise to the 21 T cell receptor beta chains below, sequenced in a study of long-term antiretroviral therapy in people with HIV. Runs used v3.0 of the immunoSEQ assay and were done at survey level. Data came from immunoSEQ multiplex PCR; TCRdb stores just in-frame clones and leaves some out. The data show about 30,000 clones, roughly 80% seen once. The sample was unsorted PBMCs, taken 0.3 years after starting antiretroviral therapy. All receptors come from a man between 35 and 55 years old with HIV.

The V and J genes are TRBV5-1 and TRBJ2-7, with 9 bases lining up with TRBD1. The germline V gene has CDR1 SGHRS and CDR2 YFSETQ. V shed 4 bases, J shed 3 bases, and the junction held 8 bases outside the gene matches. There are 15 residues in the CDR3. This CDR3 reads CASSIYPGQGYEQYF. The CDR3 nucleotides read TGCGCCAGCAGCATATACCCGGGACAGGGCTACGAGCAGTACTTC.

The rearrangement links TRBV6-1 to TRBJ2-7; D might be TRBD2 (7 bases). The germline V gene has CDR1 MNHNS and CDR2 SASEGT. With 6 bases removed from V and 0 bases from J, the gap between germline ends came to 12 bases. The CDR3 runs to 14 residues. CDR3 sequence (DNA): TGTGCCAGCAGGAGGGGGGGCAACTCCTACGAGCAGTACTTC. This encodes CASRRGGNSYEQYF.

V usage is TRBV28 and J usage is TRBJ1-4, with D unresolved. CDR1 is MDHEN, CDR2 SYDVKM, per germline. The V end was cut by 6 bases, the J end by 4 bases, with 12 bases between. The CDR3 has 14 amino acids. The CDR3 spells CASSEPTYNEKLFF. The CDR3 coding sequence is TGTGCCAGCAGCGAGCCCACTTATAATGAAAAACTGTTTTTT.

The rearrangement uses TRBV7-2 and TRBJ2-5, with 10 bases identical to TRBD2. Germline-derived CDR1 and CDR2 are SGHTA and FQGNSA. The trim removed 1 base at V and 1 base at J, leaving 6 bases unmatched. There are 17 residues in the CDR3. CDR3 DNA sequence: TGTGCCAGCAGCTTAGGGGGAGGACTAGCGGTCCAAGAGACCCAGTACTTC. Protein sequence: CASSLGGGLAVQETQYF.

CDR3 sequence: CASRFTGYSTDTQYF. CDR3 DNA: TGTGCCAGCAGATTTACAGGGTATAGCACAGATACGCAGTATTTT. This sequence joins TRBV6-5 and TRBJ2-3; maybe TRBD1 (6 bases). Germline lookup yields CDR1 MNHEY and CDR2 SVGAGI. The V gene lost 6 bases and the J gene lost 0 bases, with 13 bases spanning the gap. The CDR3 has 15 residues.

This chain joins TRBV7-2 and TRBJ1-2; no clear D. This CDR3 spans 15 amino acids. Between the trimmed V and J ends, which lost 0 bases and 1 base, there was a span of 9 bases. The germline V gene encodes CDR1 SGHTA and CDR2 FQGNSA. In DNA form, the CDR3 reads TGTGCCAGCAGCTTAGCGAATACAGATAACTATGGCTACACCTTC. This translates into CASSLANTDNYGYTF.

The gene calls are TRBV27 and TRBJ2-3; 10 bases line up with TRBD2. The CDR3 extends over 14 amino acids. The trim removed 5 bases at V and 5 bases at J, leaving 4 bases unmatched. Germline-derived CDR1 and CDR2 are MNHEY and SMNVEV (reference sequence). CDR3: CASSPGLAQDTQYF. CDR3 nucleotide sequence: TGTGCCAGCAGTCCGGGACTAGCGCAAGATACGCAGTATTTT.

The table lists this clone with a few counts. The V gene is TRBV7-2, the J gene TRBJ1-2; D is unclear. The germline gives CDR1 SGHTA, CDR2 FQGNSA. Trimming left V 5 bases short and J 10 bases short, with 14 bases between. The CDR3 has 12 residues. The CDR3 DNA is TGTGCCAGCAGCCCTTATTCTGGAGACTACACCTTC. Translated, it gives CASSPYSGDYTF. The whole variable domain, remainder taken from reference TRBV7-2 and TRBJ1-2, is GAGVSQSPSNKVTEKGKDVELRCDPISGHTALYWYRQSLGQGLEFLIYFQGNSAPDKSGLPSDRFSAERTGGSVSTLTIQRTQQEDSAVYLCASSPYSGDYTFGSGTRLTVV.

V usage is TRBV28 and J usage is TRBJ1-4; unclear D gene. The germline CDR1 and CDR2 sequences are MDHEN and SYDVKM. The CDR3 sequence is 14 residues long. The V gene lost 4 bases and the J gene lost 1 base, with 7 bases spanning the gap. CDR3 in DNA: TGTGCCAGCAGTTCCGGCCGAACTAATGAAAAACTGTTTTTT. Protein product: CASSSGRTNEKLFF.

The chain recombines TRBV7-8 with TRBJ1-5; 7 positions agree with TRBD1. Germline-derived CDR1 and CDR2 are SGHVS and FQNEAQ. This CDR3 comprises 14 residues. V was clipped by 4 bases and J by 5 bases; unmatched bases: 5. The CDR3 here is CASSSRQGYQPQHF. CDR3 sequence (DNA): TGTGCCAGCAGCTCACGACAGGGCTATCAGCCCCAGCATTTT. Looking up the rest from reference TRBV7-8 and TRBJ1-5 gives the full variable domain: GAGVSQSPRYKVAKRGQDVALRCDPISGHVSLFWYQQALGQGPEFLTYFQNEAQLDKSGLPSDRFFAERPEGSVSTLKIQRTQQEDSAVYLCASSSRQGYQPQHFGDGTRLSIL.

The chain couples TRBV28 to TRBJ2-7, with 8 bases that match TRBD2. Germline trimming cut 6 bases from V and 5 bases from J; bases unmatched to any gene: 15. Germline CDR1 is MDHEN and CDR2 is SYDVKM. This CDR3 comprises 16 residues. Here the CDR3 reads CASSPLRSGSIHEQYF. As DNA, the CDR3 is TGTGCCAGCAGCCCCCTAAGGAGCGGGAGTATCCACGAGCAGTACTTC.

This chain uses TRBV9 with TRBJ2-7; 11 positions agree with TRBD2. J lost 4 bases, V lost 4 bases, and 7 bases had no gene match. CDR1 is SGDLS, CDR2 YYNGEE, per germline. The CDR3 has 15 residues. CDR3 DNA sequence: TGTGCCAGCAGCCCCAGCCTAGCGGGAGGATACGAGCAGTACTTC. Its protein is CASSPSLAGGYEQYF.

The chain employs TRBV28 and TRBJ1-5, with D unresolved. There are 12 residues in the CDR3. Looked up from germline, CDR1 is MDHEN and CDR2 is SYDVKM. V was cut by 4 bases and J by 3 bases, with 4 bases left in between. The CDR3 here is CASSSLNQPQHF. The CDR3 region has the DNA TGTGCCAGCAGTTCTCTCAATCAGCCCCAGCATTTT.

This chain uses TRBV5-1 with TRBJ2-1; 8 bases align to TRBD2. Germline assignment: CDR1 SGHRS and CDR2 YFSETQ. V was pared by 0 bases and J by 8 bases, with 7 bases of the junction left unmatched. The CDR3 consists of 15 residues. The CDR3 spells CASSLGLAGFHEQFF. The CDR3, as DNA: TGCGCCAGCAGCTTGGGGCTAGCGGGCTTCCATGAGCAGTTCTTC.

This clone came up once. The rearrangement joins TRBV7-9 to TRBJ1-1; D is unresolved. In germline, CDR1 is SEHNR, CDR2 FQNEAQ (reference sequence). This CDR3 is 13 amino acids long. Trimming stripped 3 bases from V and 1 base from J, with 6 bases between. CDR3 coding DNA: TGTGCCAGCAGCTTCCAAGGGAACACTGAAGCTTTCTTT. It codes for CASSFQGNTEAFF. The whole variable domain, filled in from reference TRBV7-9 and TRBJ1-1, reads DTGVSQNPRHKITKRGQNVTFRCDPISEHNRLYWYRQTLGQGPEFLTYFQNEAQLEKSRLLSDRFSAERPKGSFSTLEIQRTEQGDSAMYLCASSFQGNTEAFFGQGTRLTVV.

The chain's CDR3 is CASRAFLIAEAFF. In nucleotides, the CDR3 is TGTGCCAGCAGGGCCTTTCTCATCGCTGAAGCTTTCTTT. The genes are TRBV7-2 and TRBJ1-1, with D hard to call. Trimming cost V 6 bases and J 6 bases, with 14 bases left between them. This CDR3 has 13 residues. Germline-derived CDR1 and CDR2 are SGHTA and FQGNSA.

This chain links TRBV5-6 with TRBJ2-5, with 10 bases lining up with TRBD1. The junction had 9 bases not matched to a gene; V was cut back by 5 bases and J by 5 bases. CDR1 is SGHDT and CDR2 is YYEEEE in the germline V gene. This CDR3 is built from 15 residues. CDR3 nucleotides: TGTGCCAGCAGTTTAAGACAGGGGGCCCGGGAGACCCAGTACTTC. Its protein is CASSLRQGARETQYF.

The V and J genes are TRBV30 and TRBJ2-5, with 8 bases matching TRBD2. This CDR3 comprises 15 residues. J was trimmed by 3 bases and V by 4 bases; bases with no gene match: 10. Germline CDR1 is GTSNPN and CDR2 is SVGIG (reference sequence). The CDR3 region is CAWIPKRAGEETQYF. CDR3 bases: TGTGCCTGGATTCCGAAGCGAGCGGGAGAAGAGACCCAGTACTTC.

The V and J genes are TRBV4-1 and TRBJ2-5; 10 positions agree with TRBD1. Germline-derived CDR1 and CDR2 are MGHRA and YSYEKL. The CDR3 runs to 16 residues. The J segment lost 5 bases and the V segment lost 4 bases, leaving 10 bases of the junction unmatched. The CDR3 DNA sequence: TGCGCCAGCAGCCTCAGCAAGGGGACAGGGGAGGAGACCCAGTACTTC. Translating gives CASSLSKGTGEETQYF.

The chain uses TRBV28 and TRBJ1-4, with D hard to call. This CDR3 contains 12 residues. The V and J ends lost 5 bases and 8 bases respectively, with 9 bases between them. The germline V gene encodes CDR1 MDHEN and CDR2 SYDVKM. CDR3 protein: CASSAFQEKLFF. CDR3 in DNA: TGTGCCAGCAGTGCCTTCCAGGAAAAACTGTTTTTT.

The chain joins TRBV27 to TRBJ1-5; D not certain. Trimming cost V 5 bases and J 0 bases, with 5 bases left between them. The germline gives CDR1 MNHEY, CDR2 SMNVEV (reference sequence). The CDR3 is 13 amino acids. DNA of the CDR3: TGTGCCAGCAGTCCCCATAGCAATCAGCCCCAGCATTTT. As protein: CASSPHSNQPQHF.